A single sample is the source of the 20 T cell receptor beta chains below, sequenced in a study of blood T cell repertoires in COVID-19 (dated by TCRdb to the early 2020s). To prepare the library, the immunoSEQ multiplex PCR assay was applied. TCRdb provides this immuneACCESS table in a form limited to in-frame rearrangements. Some clones are lacking; in checked studies, under half of them reflect an unresolved V gene, and why the rest are absent is not known. The sample records some 120,000 clones, about 86% of which are singletons. The ten largest account for more than 3% of the sample. The sequencing sample was made of peripheral blood. These receptors were collected from a woman in her 50s with acute or convalescent COVID-19.

This clone was seen once. This chain links TRBV6-5 with TRBJ1-2, with a weak D call TRBD1 (6 bases). Germline-derived CDR1 and CDR2 are MNHEY and SVGAGI. This CDR3 has 15 residues. Trimming removed 5 bases from V and 5 bases from J, with 18 bases in between. The CDR3 reads CASSQTQGGGYGYTF. The CDR3 nucleotides are TGTGCCAGCAGTCAAACGCAGGGAGGGGGTTATGGCTACACCTTC.

The chain employs TRBV28 and TRBJ1-2, with 9 bases lining up with TRBD1. The CDR3 runs 13 residues. The junction had 6 bases not matched to a gene; V was cut back by 6 bases and J by 7 bases. Germline V CDR1 and CDR2: MDHEN, SYDVKM. The CDR3 sequence is CASSPGQGGGYTF. Here the CDR3 DNA reads TGTGCCAGCAGCCCGGGACAGGGAGGTGGCTACACCTTC.

This chain joins TRBV28 and TRBJ2-6, with D tentatively TRBD2 (6 bases). The CDR3 consists of 16 residues. Trimming took off 1 base at V and 4 bases at J, with 11 bases between the two ends. Germline CDR1 and CDR2: MDHEN and SYDVKM. The CDR3 sequence is CASSLFAGLGANVLTF. CDR3 nucleotide sequence: TGTGCCAGCAGTTTATTTGCAGGACTAGGGGCCAACGTCCTGACTTTC.

V usage is TRBV18 and J usage is TRBJ2-3; D may be TRBD2 (6 bases). The CDR3 runs 16 residues. Trimming stripped 2 bases from V and 6 bases from J, with 18 bases between. CDR1 and CDR2 from the germline V gene are KGHSH and LQKENI. DNA for the CDR3: TGTGCCAGCTCACCAACGTCGGGACTGCTAACTGATACGCAGTATTTT. This gives the protein CASSPTSGLLTDTQYF. Drawing the rest from reference TRBV18 and TRBJ2-3, the complete variable domain is NAGVMQNPRHLVRRRGQEARLRCSPMKGHSHVYWYRQLPEEGLKFMVYLQKENIIDESGMPKERFSAEFPKEGPSILRIQQVVRGDSAAYFCASSPTSGLLTDTQYFGPGTRLTVL.

The CDR3 region has the DNA TGTGCCAGCAGTCTGGGACTAGCGGGACTCGAGCAGTACTTC. The encoded protein is CASSLGLAGLEQYF. This chain joins TRBV6-5 and TRBJ2-7; 13 nucleotides match TRBD2. The CDR3 runs 14 residues. The V gene's germline CDR1 is MNHEY and CDR2 SVGAGI. J gave up 6 bases and V 5 bases, and 4 bases lay outside the gene matches.

The rearrangement joins TRBV9 to TRBJ1-1; the match to TRBD1 covers 11 bases. Germline V gene sequence: CDR1 SGDLS, CDR2 YYNGEE. The CDR3 has 14 amino acids. With 7 bases clipped from V and 4 bases from J, the junction kept 6 bases outside the gene matches. The DNA of the CDR3 is TGTGCCAGCTCTTTCGGACAGGGGGCCACTGAAGCTTTCTTT. It is translated as CASSFGQGATEAFF.

The chain joins TRBV3-1 (or the pseudogene TRBV3-2) to TRBJ2-2; TRBD2 agrees at 11 bases. The trim removed 2 bases at V and 6 bases at J, leaving 5 bases unmatched. From germline, CDR1 is LGHDT and CDR2 YNNKEL (reference sequence). The CDR3 spans 16 residues. The CDR3, as DNA: TGTGCCAGCAGCCAAATACTAGCGGGGGTACCCGGGGAGCTGTTTTTT. Translated: CASSQILAGVPGELFF.

The rearrangement joins TRBV11-2 to TRBJ1-6, with D uncertain. Trimming stripped 3 bases from V and 13 bases from J, with 10 bases between. CDR1 is SGHAT and CDR2 is FQNNGV in the germline V gene. This CDR3 comprises 12 residues. The CDR3 loop is CASSFGSSPLHF. The CDR3 DNA sequence: TGTGCCAGCAGCTTTGGGAGTTCGCCCCTCCACTTT. Filled out from reference TRBV11-2 and TRBJ1-6, the complete variable domain reads EAGVAQSPRYKIIEKRQSVAFWCNPISGHATLYWYQQILGQGPKLLIQFQNNGVVDDSQLPKDRFSAERLKGVDSTLKIQPAKLEDSAVYLCASSFGSSPLHFGNGTRLTVT.

This sequence joins TRBV6-1 and TRBJ1-1; TRBD1 agrees at 9 bases. The CDR3 runs 17 residues. V was pared by 0 bases and J by 0 bases, with 5 bases of the junction left unmatched. The germline V gene has CDR1 MNHNS and CDR2 SASEGT. CDR3: CASSEAGQGGVNTEAFF. CDR3 nucleotide sequence: TGTGCCAGCAGTGAAGCGGGACAGGGTGGGGTGAACACTGAAGCTTTCTTT.

The genes are TRBV7-9 and TRBJ2-1; D unresolved. There are 14 residues in the CDR3. Trimming cost V 2 bases and J 0 bases, with 5 bases left between them. Germline V CDR1 and CDR2: SEHNR, FQNEAQ (reference sequence). CDR3 DNA: TGTGCCAGCAGCTTAACTAACTCCTACAATGAGCAGTTCTTC. This sequence encodes CASSLTNSYNEQFF. Looking up the rest from reference TRBV7-9 and TRBJ2-1 gives the full variable domain: DTGVSQNPRHKITKRGQNVTFRCDPISEHNRLYWYRQTLGQGPEFLTYFQNEAQLEKSRLLSDRFSAERPKGSFSTLEIQRTEQGDSAMYLCASSLTNSYNEQFFGPGTRLTVL.

J is TRBJ2-5 and V is TRBV4-1; TRBD2 agrees at 7 bases. The CDR3 extends over 18 amino acids. Germline CDR1 MGHRA, CDR2 YSYEKL. After removal of 0 bases from V and 7 bases from J, the junction contained 17 bases not matched to a gene. CDR3 region: CASSQDSSGRAVGGTQYF. The CDR3 DNA sequence: TGCGCCAGCAGCCAAGATTCGTCGGGGAGGGCCGTTGGTGGGACCCAGTACTTC.

The gene calls are TRBV6-6 and TRBJ1-2; TRBD1 aligns across 8 bases. V gave up 6 bases and J gave up 3 bases; unmatched junction bases: 9. The CDR3 is 15 amino acids. Germline CDR1 reads MNHNY; CDR2 reads SVGAGI (reference sequence). The CDR3 reads CASSLLQGEYYGYTF. The CDR3 DNA follows: TGTGCCAGCAGCCTCTTACAGGGGGAGTACTATGGCTACACCTTC.

The J gene is TRBJ2-1, the V gene TRBV11-2; D may be TRBD2 (5 bases). Germline assignment: CDR1 SGHAT and CDR2 FQNNGV. This CDR3 region has 13 residues. V shed 0 bases and J shed 9 bases, with 9 bases lying between them. This chain's CDR3 is CASSLDAGAEQFF. The CDR3 DNA follows: TGTGCCAGCAGCTTAGATGCGGGTGCTGAGCAGTTCTTC.

This chain joins TRBV20-1 and TRBJ1-5; D remains unclear. This CDR3 contains 13 residues. Trimming removed 3 bases from V and 2 bases from J, with 8 bases in between. The germline V gene encodes CDR1 DFQATT and CDR2 SNEGSKA (reference sequence). The CDR3 loop is CSASTVRNQPQHF. The CDR3 coding sequence is TGCAGTGCTAGTACGGTTCGCAATCAGCCCCAGCATTTT.

The sample holds one count of this clone. The chain combines TRBV20-1 with TRBJ1-2; 7 bases map to TRBD1. Losses at the gene ends were 7 bases for V and 6 bases for J; bases not matched to a gene: 5. The CDR3 sequence is 11 residues long. Germline V gives CDR1 DFQATT, CDR2 SNEGSKA (reference sequence). CDR3 DNA: TGCAGTGTAGGGACAGTAAATGGCTACACCTTC. Its protein is CSVGTVNGYTF.

The J gene is TRBJ1-2, the V gene TRBV12-3 or TRBV12-4, with 8 bases fitting TRBD1. V shed 2 bases and J 7 bases; nucleotides not matched to a gene: 3. This CDR3 contains 13 residues. CDR3 DNA sequence: TGTGCCAGCAGTTTACAGGGGGCGCGTGGCTACACCTTC. Translation gives CASSLQGARGYTF.

The J gene is TRBJ2-7, the V gene TRBV28; 9 bases align to TRBD2. Germline V CDR1 and CDR2: MDHEN, SYDVKM. There are 14 residues in the CDR3. J lost 2 bases, V lost 6 bases, and 5 bases had no gene match. CDR3 loop: CASRRAGGAYEQYF. The CDR3, as DNA: TGTGCCAGCAGGAGAGCGGGAGGCGCCTACGAGCAGTACTTC.

The gene calls are TRBV3-1 (or the pseudogene TRBV3-2) and TRBJ2-3; D gene ambiguous. The CDR3 extends over 15 amino acids. V lost 6 bases to trimming and J lost 1 base, with 14 bases between them. Germline-derived CDR1 and CDR2 are LGHDT and YNNKEL (reference sequence). Written as DNA, the CDR3 is TGTGCCAGCAGTCCCCTAGGAGACCGCACAGATACGCAGTATTTT. This encodes CASSPLGDRTDTQYF.

The rearrangement links TRBV5-1 to TRBJ1-1; D is unresolved. This CDR3 region has 14 residues. CDR1 SGHRS and CDR2 YFSETQ come from the germline V gene. V shed 3 bases and J shed 4 bases, with 13 bases lying between them. CDR3 nucleotide sequence: TGCGCCAGCAGCTCGGGAGAACGGTCCACTGAAGCTTTCTTT. Translating gives CASSSGERSTEAFF.

CDR3 sequence (DNA): TGTGCCAGCAGCCAAGATTTAGGGACAGGGTCCTACGAGCAGTACTTC. As protein: CASSQDLGTGSYEQYF. V and J are TRBV3-1 (or the pseudogene TRBV3-2) and TRBJ2-7; 9 nucleotides match TRBD1. V shed 0 bases and J 1 base; nucleotides not matched to a gene: 4. Germline assignment: CDR1 LGHDT and CDR2 YNNKEL (reference sequence). The CDR3 sequence is 16 residues long.